The 18 T cell receptor beta chains below all came from one sample that was sequenced in a study of human T cells and chemical hapten exposure. TCRdb processed the RACE reads anew with MiXCR; each CDR3 protein has one entry. The sample has some 120,000 distinct CDR3 sequences, about 12% seen once. As to time point: patch test 1, 2 weeks after DPC sensitization. Treatment in this sample: therapeutic diphenylcyclopropenone sensitization with weekly scalp DPC. The sequences come from whole blood, collected in connection with sensitization to the hapten diphenylcyclopropenone (DPC). The receptor set was obtained from a woman in her 50s with alopecia areata. Some clones in this sample may be carry-over from other donors' samples.

This clonotype was counted only a few times. The chain has TRBV6-1 and TRBJ1-2; TRBD1 might be the D (6 bases). V was shortened by 1 base and J by 8 bases, with 14 bases between the two germline ends. The CDR3 contains 14 residues. Per germline, CDR1 MNHNS and CDR2 SASEGT. The CDR3 DNA is TGTGCCAGCAGTGAAGGCTACAGGGCCGGCGGCTACACCTTC. Its translation is CASSEGYRAGGYTF.

This clonotype was counted at least ten times. The J gene is TRBJ2-3, the V gene TRBV27; the match to TRBD2 covers 8 bases. Germline CDR1 and CDR2: MNHEY and SMNVEV (reference sequence). This CDR3 is 14 amino acids long. J gave up 6 bases and V 7 bases, and 9 bases lay outside the gene matches. The CDR3 DNA is TGTGCCAGCACCGAGCGGGGGCCGAGGGATACGCAGTATTTT. Translation: CASTERGPRDTQYF.

This clonotype was recorded at least ten times. The chain recombines TRBV11-2 with TRBJ2-5, with D hard to call. The CDR3 sequence is 15 residues long. The V end lost 7 bases, the J end lost 5 bases, and 20 bases lay between the germline ends. CDR1 is SGHAT, CDR2 FQNNGV, per germline. As DNA, the CDR3 is TGTGCCAGCAAATTCCACGTGGTCGGTTTTGAGACCCAGTACTTC. Translated: CASKFHVVGFETQYF.

This chain connects TRBV20-1 to TRBJ2-2, with 9 nucleotides matching TRBD1. The CDR3 totals 16 residues. Unmatched junction bases numbered 12, after V lost 5 bases and J lost 5 bases. CDR1 is DFQATT and CDR2 is SNEGSKA in the germline V gene (reference sequence). For the CDR3, the DNA is TGCAGTGCTCTTATCAACCGGGACAGGGCAACCGGGGAGCTGTTTTTT. This translates into CSALINRDRATGELFF.

This clonotype has at least ten counts. J is TRBJ1-1 and V is TRBV12-3 or TRBV12-4; no clear D. This CDR3 has 13 amino acids. V was trimmed by 3 bases and J by 7 bases, leaving 12 bases between them. CDR3 nucleotides: TGTGCCAGCAGTTTTAGTACCCGCAATGAAGCTTTCTTT. As protein: CASSFSTRNEAFF.

In regard to this clonotype: The final CDR3 position lacks the conserved phenylalanine or tryptophan, pointing to a likely read error. V usage is TRBV19 and J usage is TRBJ2-5; D not certain. The CDR3 runs 14 residues. From germline, CDR1 is LNHDA and CDR2 SQIVND (reference sequence). V lost 3 bases and J lost 1, with 9 bases in between. The CDR3 bases are TGTGCCAGTAGTATCAGCCTAACCCAAGAGACCCAGTACTCC. Its protein is CASSISLTQETQYS.

The chain joins TRBV29-1 to TRBJ1-1, with D possibly TRBD1 on 6 matching bases. V was trimmed by 7 bases and J by 0 bases, leaving 9 bases between them. This CDR3 region has 12 residues. In germline, CDR1 is SQVTM, CDR2 ANQGSEA. The CDR3 spells CSATGLNTEAFF. The DNA of the CDR3 is TGCAGCGCGACAGGTTTGAACACTGAAGCTTTCTTT.

This clonotype was seen more than once but under ten times. The CDR3 DNA sequence: TGTGCCAGCAGTTTATACGGGGGGACAGGGAACTACGAGCAGTACTTC. As protein: CASSLYGGTGNYEQYF. The chain couples TRBV28 to TRBJ2-7, with 9 positions matching TRBD1. The CDR3 consists of 16 residues. CDR1 and CDR2 (germline): MDHEN, SYDVKM. Losses at the gene ends were 1 base for V and 3 bases for J; bases not matched to a gene: 7.

This clonotype was detected many times. V gene TRBV7-2 combines with J gene TRBJ2-6; no clear D gene. The CDR3 has 15 residues. The V end was cut by 1 base, the J end by 2 bases, with 6 bases between. CDR1 SGHTA and CDR2 FQGNSA come from the germline V gene. The CDR3 DNA sequence: TGTGCCAGCAGCTTAGGGCCGGCTGGGGCCAACGTCCTGACTTTC. Its protein product is CASSLGPAGANVLTF.

This clonotype was seen ten or more times. The chain links TRBV4-1 to TRBJ1-5; D remains unclear. Germline CDR1 MGHRA, CDR2 YSYEKL. The CDR3 loop spans 17 amino acids. V was pared by 1 base and J by 0 bases, with 13 bases between. The CDR3 DNA sequence: TGCGCCAGCAGCCAAGTCGGCAATTCCCTTAGCAATCAGCCCCAGCATTTT. This encodes CASSQVGNSLSNQPQHF.

This clonotype showed up just a few times. This rearrangement joins TRBV4-1 to TRBJ2-1; tentatively, D is TRBD1 (6 bases). The germline CDR1 and CDR2 sequences are MGHRA and YSYEKL. V was cut by 5 bases and J by 4 bases, with 12 bases left in between. The CDR3 totals 14 residues. CDR3 protein: CASSRQELYNEQFF. CDR3 nucleotides: TGCGCCAGCAGCAGACAGGAATTATACAATGAGCAGTTCTTC.

In this sample, this clonotype turned up once. The chain couples TRBV7-8 to TRBJ1-2; D might be TRBD1 (6 bases). Germline V gene data show CDR1 as SGHVS and CDR2 as FQNEAQ. Trimming left V 4 bases short and J 8 bases short, with 11 bases between. The CDR3 consists of 12 residues. The CDR3 loop is CASSSQGKGYTF. CDR3 bases: TGTGCCAGCAGCTCCCAGGGGAAAGGCTACACCTTC.

The rearrangement uses TRBV12-3 or TRBV12-4 and TRBJ2-1, with 7 bases identical to TRBD1. CDR3 length: 14 residues. V dropped 5 bases and J dropped 2; count of bases not matched to a gene: 3. CDR3 nucleotides: TGTGCCAGCAGTCGGGACAGCCCCTACAATGAGCAGTTCTTC. The encoded protein is CASSRDSPYNEQFF.

The rearrangement links TRBV5-1 to TRBJ2-6; D call uncertain. This CDR3 has 16 residues. The germline V and J ends were trimmed by 0 bases and 2 bases, with 9 bases remaining between them. The germline V gene encodes CDR1 SGHRS and CDR2 YFSETQ. CDR3 nucleotides: TGCGCCAGCAGCTTGGGGGTAGAAGCTGGGGCCAACGTCCTGACTTTC. Its translation: CASSLGVEAGANVLTF.

This rearrangement joins TRBV27 to TRBJ1-4, with D hard to call. This CDR3 has 15 residues. The germline CDR1 and CDR2 sequences are MNHEY and SMNVEV (reference sequence). Between the trimmed V and J ends, which lost 3 bases and 7 bases, there was a span of 15 bases. The chain's CDR3 is CASSFGGRRREKLFF. The CDR3, as DNA: TGTGCCAGCAGTTTCGGTGGAAGGCGTCGTGAAAAACTGTTTTTT.

This clonotype was seen more than once but under ten times. The chain combines TRBV3-1 with TRBJ1-1; D is unresolved. Trimming stripped 1 base from V and 6 bases from J, with 12 bases between. CDR3 length equals 14 residues. Germline V gives CDR1 LGHDT, CDR2 YNNKEL (reference sequence). CDR3 DNA: TGTGCCAGCAGCCAAGTGTCTCGGGAGGCTGAAGCTTTCTTT. Protein: CASSQVSREAEAFF.

This clonotype was counted between two and nine times. DNA for the CDR3: TGTGCCAGCAGCTTGAGTCAGCCCTACGAGCAGTACTTC. Protein product: CASSLSQPYEQYF. The chain recombines TRBV5-6 with TRBJ2-7; unclear D gene. The V gene lost 1 base and the J gene lost 2 bases, with 7 bases spanning the gap. Germline-derived CDR1 and CDR2 are SGHDT and YYEEEE. The CDR3 has 13 residues.

This clonotype was seen only a few times. The CDR3 loop is CARYRGKGKNIQYF. CDR3 nucleotide sequence: TGTGCCAGATACAGGGGAAAGGGCAAAAACATTCAGTACTTC. The chain is built from TRBV5-6 and TRBJ2-4; 7 nucleotides line up with TRBD1. V shed 8 bases, J shed 3 bases, and the junction held 8 bases outside the gene matches. Germline CDR1 SGHDT, CDR2 YYEEEE. This CDR3 is 14 amino acids long.